The 20 T cell receptor beta chains listed next were all sequenced from one sample in a study of blood T cells in healthy people across ages. Together with a sample-barcoded 5' primer, a J-beta primer mix was included in a second PCR lasting about 7 to 11 cycles. TCRdb passed the 5' RACE reads through MiXCR, listing each CDR3 protein once. The sample shows approximately 780,000 distinct CDR3 sequences, approximately 24% of them seen only once. This sample also appeared in a second study, on T cells of mothers and their children.

The source material was blood. The receptor source for this set is a boy younger than 18 in good health.

The chain combines TRBV29-1 with TRBJ1-4, with 10 bases fitting TRBD1. From germline, CDR1 is SQVTM and CDR2 ANQGSEA. There are 14 residues in the CDR3. The V and J ends lost 6 bases and 8 bases, in that order; junction bases with no gene match: 9. The CDR3 is CSVGAGTGEEKLFF. The CDR3 DNA sequence: TGCAGCGTGGGGGCAGGGACAGGGGAGGAAAAACTGTTTTTT.

The V call is TRBV20-1, the J call TRBJ2-5, with D hard to call. The CDR3 spans 13 residues. V gave up 3 bases and J gave up 1 base, with 9 bases separating them. Germline-derived CDR1 and CDR2 are DFQATT and SNEGSKA (reference sequence). CDR3 DNA sequence: TGCAGTGCTAGTACGGGCCTCCAAGAGACCCAGTACTTC. Translated: CSASTGLQETQYF.

The chain employs TRBV20-1 and TRBJ1-1; unclear D gene. V was cut by 0 bases and J by 10 bases, with 21 bases left in between. The CDR3 spans 15 residues. From germline, CDR1 is DFQATT and CDR2 SNEGSKA (reference sequence). The CDR3 reads CSARDPAGLTAGAFF. CDR3 DNA: TGCAGTGCTAGAGACCCCGCCGGGCTGACCGCGGGAGCTTTCTTT.

This chain joins TRBV11-1 and TRBJ2-1; D may be TRBD1 (6 bases). The CDR3 totals 15 residues. Trimming stripped 3 bases from V and 2 bases from J, with 11 bases between. CDR1 is SGHAT, CDR2 FQDESV, per germline (reference sequence). CDR3: CASSFPGQTYNEQFF. In DNA form, the CDR3 reads TGTGCCAGCAGCTTTCCCGGACAGACCTACAATGAGCAGTTCTTC.

This clonotype was counted between two and nine times. The V gene is TRBV28, the J gene TRBJ2-7, with 8 nucleotides matching TRBD1. TRBJ2-5 matches the DNA end more closely, so the J call is doubtful. This CDR3 contains 14 residues. The V gene's germline CDR1 is MDHEN and CDR2 SYDVKM. The CDR3 loop reads CASSLRTGRQTQYF. The CDR3 DNA sequence: TGTGCCAGCAGTCTACGGACAGGGCGTCAGACCCAGTACTTC.

This clonotype occurred a few times. This chain joins TRBV2 and TRBJ2-5; 8 positions match TRBD2. With 4 bases clipped from V and 5 bases from J, the junction kept 3 bases outside the gene matches. The germline V gene has CDR1 SNHLY and CDR2 FYNNEI. The CDR3 sequence is 13 residues long. The CDR3 DNA reads as TGTGCCAGCAGTGCTCCGGGGGGGGAGACCCAGTACTTC. Translated, it gives CASSAPGGETQYF.

There are a few counts of this clonotype. For the CDR3, the DNA is TGTGCCAGCTTCCCTCCGGGACACTCTCGGAATGAGCAGTTCTTC. Translating gives CASFPPGHSRNEQFF. The rearrangement links TRBV18 to TRBJ2-1; weak D call: TRBD1 (6 bases). V was trimmed by 7 bases and J by 7 bases, leaving 20 bases between them. Germline V lookup: CDR1 KGHSH, CDR2 LQKENI. This CDR3 has 15 residues.

This clonotype showed up just a few times. J is TRBJ2-2 and V is TRBV7-3; unclear D gene. The CDR3 totals 18 residues. The ends were cut back, 4 bases at V and 2 bases at J, with 20 bases in the middle. Germline V gene data show CDR1 as SGHTA and CDR2 as FQGTGA. The CDR3 nucleotides are TGTGCCAGCAGCTCGCGACGTAGGTCCCTCCTTAACACCGGGGAGCTGTTTTTT. Its protein product is CASSSRRRSLLNTGELFF.

This sequence joins TRBV19 and TRBJ2-7; no definite D call. The CDR3 loop spans 12 amino acids. Per germline, CDR1 LNHDA and CDR2 SQIVND (reference sequence). V lost 4 bases to trimming and J lost 12 bases, with 16 bases between them. CDR3 sequence: CASSKRQGRLYF. DNA for the CDR3: TGTGCCAGTAGTAAAAGACAAGGGCGCCTGTACTTC.

The genes are TRBV9 and TRBJ1-2; D may be TRBD1 (5 bases). CDR3 length equals 15 residues. Germline CDR1 is SGDLS and CDR2 is YYNGEE. V was shortened by 0 bases and J by 5 bases, with 14 bases between the two germline ends. The CDR3 nucleotides are TGTGCCAGCAGCGTAGTGCCAGGGTCTTCGTATGGCTACACCTTC. Its protein product is CASSVVPGSSYGYTF.

In this sample, this clonotype turned up a few times. At one end the junction does not follow the germline gene, possibly because of a read error. This chain links TRBV11-2 with TRBJ1-3; TRBD1 agrees at 9 bases. From germline, CDR1 is SGHAT and CDR2 FQNNGV. This CDR3 is built from 18 residues. This CDR3 is CASSARDRAAVPGDTIYF. CDR3 DNA sequence: TGTGCCAGCAGCGCCCGGGACAGGGCAGCGGTTCCTGGAGACACCATATATTTT.

This clonotype was counted a few times. This chain joins TRBV28 and TRBJ2-4; 9 bases fit TRBD2. The CDR3 sequence is 17 residues long. CDR1 is MDHEN, CDR2 SYDVKM, per germline. J gave up 2 bases and V 4 bases, and 9 bases lay outside the gene matches. The CDR3 sequence is CASSSPASGDTKNIQYF. CDR3 bases: TGTGCCAGCAGTTCCCCGGCTAGCGGGGATACCAAAAACATTCAGTACTTC.

This clonotype has only a few counts. The chain couples TRBV7-8 to TRBJ2-5, with D perhaps matching TRBD2 (6 bases). V lost 4 bases, J lost 1 base, and 10 bases lay in between. Germline values: CDR1 SGHVS, CDR2 FQNEAQ. The CDR3 runs to 14 residues. The chain's CDR3 is CASSSLLAQETQYF. CDR3 nucleotides: TGTGCCAGCAGCTCTTTACTAGCCCAAGAGACCCAGTACTTC.

This clonotype was observed a handful of times. The gene calls are TRBV12-3 or TRBV12-4 and TRBJ2-7; D possibly uses TRBD1 or TRBD2 (5 bases each). This CDR3 has 14 residues. Deletions cut 6 bases from V and 4 bases from J, with 16 bases between. The CDR3 loop is CASSPTGTYYEQYF. The CDR3 bases are TGTGCCAGCAGCCCCACCGGGACCTATTACGAGCAGTACTTC.

This clonotype occurred a few times. The gene calls are TRBV12-3 or TRBV12-4 and TRBJ2-5, with D unresolved. There are 15 residues in the CDR3. V shed 3 bases and J shed 3 bases, with 14 bases lying between them. The CDR3 DNA reads TGTGCCAGCAGTTTTCACGATAGAACGGAAGAGACCCAGTACTTC. This sequence encodes CASSFHDRTEETQYF.

This clonotype was seen more than once but under ten times. The genes are TRBV20-1 and TRBJ2-5; 9 nucleotides align to TRBD2. Germline V CDR1 and CDR2: DFQATT, SNEGSKA (reference sequence). V was clipped by 8 bases and J by 5 bases; unmatched bases: 9. The CDR3 is 13 residues long. CDR3 DNA sequence: TGCAGTCCTCGGGGCGGGGGGGCGGAGACCCAGTACTTC. Protein: CSPRGGGAETQYF.

The CDR3 region is CASSQGQGIYNEQFF. The CDR3 DNA sequence: TGCGCCAGCAGCCAAGGACAGGGGATCTACAATGAGCAGTTCTTC. The V gene is TRBV4-1, the J gene TRBJ2-5; 8 bases line up with TRBD1. The better agreement between TRBJ2-1 and the DNA end casts doubt on the J call. CDR1 and CDR2 (germline): MGHRA, YSYEKL. The CDR3 has 15 residues.

This clonotype was recorded a few times. The rearrangement joins TRBV20-1 to TRBJ1-1, with TRBD1 as a possible D gene (5 bases). With 3 bases removed from V and 2 bases from J, the gap between germline ends came to 13 bases. There are 14 residues in the CDR3. Per germline, CDR1 DFQATT and CDR2 SNEGSKA (reference sequence). The CDR3 DNA reads TGCAGTGCTAGGGGGGGACTAACAAACACTGAAGCTTTCTTT. Its protein is CSARGGLTNTEAFF.

This rearrangement joins TRBV7-3 to TRBJ2-1, with D hard to call. The germline gives CDR1 SGHTA, CDR2 FQGTGA. This CDR3 is built from 16 residues. V was pared by 5 bases and J by 2 bases, with 16 bases between. CDR3 coding DNA: TGTGCCAGCAGCAACTCGGACGCGAAAACCTACAATGAGCAGTTCTTC. Its protein product is CASSNSDAKTYNEQFF.

The V call is TRBV20-1, the J call TRBJ1-4; 10 nucleotides align to TRBD1. V shed 2 bases, J shed 3 bases, and the junction held 18 bases outside the gene matches. The CDR3 contains 20 residues. Germline lookup yields CDR1 DFQATT and CDR2 SNEGSKA (reference sequence). In nucleotides, the CDR3 is TGCAGTGCTAGACAATGGTTTTGGGACAGGGGACCAGAATCTAATGAAAAACTGTTTTTT. Protein product: CSARQWFWDRGPESNEKLFF.